Shown below are 17 T cell receptor beta chains from a single sample sequenced in a study of human T cells and chemical hapten exposure. TCRdb reprocessed the RACE reads via MiXCR and lists one record per CDR3 protein. The data hold some 65,000 distinct CDR3 sequences, with around 6.1% observed a single time. Time point specified: healthy volunteer bleed at 6 weeks. Whole blood that had not been fractionated was the source of extracted total RNA. Specimen: whole blood. These receptors were collected from a female donor in good health. Some clones in this sample may be carry-over from other donors' samples.

This clonotype was detected a few times. The chain has TRBV5-1 and TRBJ2-1; no clear D gene. This CDR3 spans 12 amino acids. CDR1 and CDR2 (germline): SGHRS, YFSETQ. V was pared by 0 bases and J by 8 bases, with 6 bases between. CDR3: CASSLAGYEQFF. CDR3 bases: TGCGCCAGCAGCTTGGCCGGGTATGAGCAGTTCTTC. The complete variable domain, with remaining parts taken from reference TRBV5-1 and TRBJ2-1, reads KAGVTQTPRYLIKTRGQQVTLSCSPISGHRSVSWYQQTPGQGLQFLFEYFSETQRNKGNFPGRFSGRQFSNSRSEMNVSTLELGDSALYLCASSLAGYEQFFGPGTRLTVL.

This clonotype was seen ten or more times. CDR3 in amino acids: CASSLDRDYEQYF. The CDR3 DNA reads TGTGCCAGCAGCCTGGACAGGGACTACGAGCAGTACTTC. The genes are TRBV14 and TRBJ2-7; TRBD1 agrees at 8 bases. The CDR3 spans 13 residues. V shed 4 bases and J 3 bases; nucleotides not matched to a gene: 2. The germline V gene encodes CDR1 SGHDN and CDR2 FVKESK.

The chain links TRBV9 to TRBJ1-6, with D possibly matching TRBD1 (6 bases). Trimming removed 4 bases at V and 7 bases at J, with 21 bases between. CDR1 is SGDLS and CDR2 is YYNGEE in the germline V gene. CDR3 length: 17 residues. As DNA, the CDR3 is TGTGCCAGCAGCCCCTCAGGGGAACTCTGGGAGAATTCACCCCTCCACTTT. Amino acids: CASSPSGELWENSPLHF.

This chain connects TRBV27 to TRBJ1-1; D uncertain. Germline values: CDR1 MNHEY, CDR2 SMNVEV (reference sequence). The V and J ends lost 5 bases and 1 base respectively, with 11 bases between them. CDR3 length equals 14 residues. The CDR3 coding sequence is TGTGCCAGCAGTCCCCTCGCTCAGAACACTGAAGCTTTCTTT. This sequence encodes CASSPLAQNTEAFF.

This clonotype was seen ten or more times. This chain connects TRBV5-8 to TRBJ2-4; 9 positions match TRBD2. The trim removed 6 bases at V and 8 bases at J, leaving 18 bases unmatched. The CDR3 spans 17 residues. The germline V gene has CDR1 SGHTS and CDR2 YDEGEE. CDR3 sequence: CASTPLLLRSGSYIQYF. The CDR3 DNA is TGTGCCAGCACCCCTCTTTTGCTGCGTAGCGGGAGTTACATTCAGTACTTC.

This clonotype was found many times. This rearrangement joins TRBV14 to TRBJ2-7; 9 bases line up with TRBD2. After removal of 0 bases from V and 5 bases from J, the junction contained 14 bases not matched to a gene. CDR3 size: 18 residues. Germline lookup yields CDR1 SGHDN and CDR2 FVKESK. This CDR3 reads CASSQDFGLAGSMNEQYF. DNA of the CDR3: TGTGCCAGCAGCCAAGATTTCGGCCTAGCGGGATCTATGAACGAGCAGTACTTC.

This clonotype was seen just once. The V and J genes are TRBV2 and TRBJ1-5; maybe TRBD1 (5 bases). Germline V CDR1 and CDR2: SNHLY, FYNNEI. The CDR3 is 14 residues long. V gave up 4 bases and J gave up 5 bases, with 12 bases separating them. This CDR3 reads CASSGQGIDQPQHF. In DNA form, the CDR3 reads TGTGCCAGCAGTGGGCAGGGCATTGATCAGCCCCAGCATTTT.

This clonotype was recorded a few times. The chain combines TRBV7-8 with TRBJ1-1, with a possible D match to TRBD1 (5 bases). The CDR3 spans 12 residues. Trimming stripped 1 base from V and 7 bases from J, with 7 bases between. Germline loops: CDR1 SGHVS, CDR2 FQNEAQ. In nucleotides, the CDR3 is TGTGCCAGCAGCTTAGGGACACATGAAGCTTTCTTT. It yields the protein CASSLGTHEAFF.

This clonotype was counted many times. The V and J genes are TRBV5-1 and TRBJ2-3; a possible D gene is TRBD2 (6 bases). V was cut by 4 bases and J by 4 bases, with 10 bases left in between. The CDR3 spans 13 residues. Germline CDR1 and CDR2: SGHRS and YFSETQ. CDR3 bases: TGCGCCAGCAGCCGGGAGTACGCAGATACGCAGTATTTT. This gives the protein CASSREYADTQYF.

This clonotype was seen a handful of times. The genes are TRBV6-5 and TRBJ2-5, with a possible D match to TRBD1 (5 bases). The CDR3 sequence is 13 residues long. CDR1 and CDR2 from the germline V gene are MNHEY and SVGAGI. V shed 6 bases and J shed 1 base, with 9 bases lying between them. The CDR3 DNA is TGTGCCAGCAGGAGAACAGGCCAAGAGACCCAGTACTTC. Its translation is CASRRTGQETQYF.

The V call is TRBV4-2, the J call TRBJ1-2, with a weak D call TRBD1 (5 bases). The CDR3 contains 14 residues. V lost 4 bases and J lost 2, with 11 bases in between. Germline CDR1 LGHNA, CDR2 YNFKEQ. The CDR3 sequence: CASSPRKGNYGYTF. In DNA, the CDR3 is TGTGCCAGCAGCCCCCGAAAGGGGAACTATGGCTACACCTTC.

This clonotype was counted at least ten times. The chain recombines TRBV12-5 with TRBJ2-6; D gene uncertain. The germline V and J ends were trimmed by 2 bases and 0 bases, with 5 bases remaining between them. This CDR3 region has 15 residues. CDR1 is LGHNT and CDR2 is FRNRAP in the germline V gene. DNA for the CDR3: TGTGCTAGTGGTTTGCAGATCTCTGGGGCCAACGTCCTGACTTTC. It encodes CASGLQISGANVLTF.

Ten or more counts support this clonotype. The chain combines TRBV28 with TRBJ2-1; D uncertain. In germline, CDR1 is MDHEN, CDR2 SYDVKM. This CDR3 is built from 13 residues. V shed 4 bases and J shed 3 bases, with 7 bases lying between them. The CDR3 nucleotides are TGTGCCAGCAGTTCTACCCTCTACAATGAGCAGTTCTTC. This sequence encodes CASSSTLYNEQFF.

The table lists this clonotype with many counts. The genes are TRBV6-1 and TRBJ2-1, with D uncertain. CDR3 length: 13 residues. The germline V and J ends were trimmed by 9 bases and 4 bases, with 13 bases remaining between them. CDR1 and CDR2 (germline): MNHNS, SASEGT. CDR3 in amino acids: CASQDVEYNEQFF. The CDR3 DNA sequence: TGTGCCAGTCAGGACGTGGAGTACAATGAGCAGTTCTTC.

The gene calls are TRBV30 and TRBJ1-5, with 7 positions matching TRBD1. Germline-derived CDR1 and CDR2 are GTSNPN and SVGIG (reference sequence). CDR3 length: 13 amino acids. V gave up 1 base and J gave up 6 bases; unmatched junction bases: 3. This CDR3 is CAWSGQGTQPQHF. The CDR3 bases are TGTGCCTGGAGTGGACAGGGAACTCAGCCCCAGCATTTT.

This clonotype showed up just a few times. The rearrangement joins TRBV28 to TRBJ2-7; 8 bases map to TRBD1. Germline-derived CDR1 and CDR2 are MDHEN and SYDVKM. The CDR3 is 14 amino acids. V was clipped by 3 bases and J by 3 bases; unmatched bases: 4. The CDR3 bases are TGTGCCAGCAGTTTCGACAGGGGAATCTACGAGCAGTACTTC. As protein: CASSFDRGIYEQYF. The whole variable domain, remainder taken from reference TRBV28 and TRBJ2-7, is DVKVTQSSRYLVKRTGEKVFLECVQDMDHENMFWYRQDPGLGLRLIYFSYDVKMKEKGDIPEGYSVSREKKERFSLILESASTNQTSMYLCASSFDRGIYEQYFGPGTRLTVT.

This clonotype has at least ten counts. This rearrangement joins TRBV6-6 to TRBJ2-7, with 8 bases lining up with TRBD1. Germline V lookup: CDR1 MNHNY, CDR2 SVGAGI (reference sequence). The CDR3 covers 14 residues. V was pared by 3 bases and J by 5 bases, with 6 bases of the junction left unmatched. This chain's CDR3 is CASSYFSGGNEQYF. DNA of the CDR3: TGTGCCAGCAGTTATTTCTCAGGGGGCAACGAGCAGTACTTC.